This passage covers 28 T cell receptor beta chains from one sample sequenced in a study of blood T cells in healthy people across ages. A second roughly 6 to 11 cycle PCR used barcoded and J-beta primers. MiXCR, run by TCRdb on the 5' RACE reads, gives a single entry per CDR3 protein. The sample contains 650,000 to 900,000 distinct CDR3 sequences, 62% of which appear only once. The sequencing sample was made of blood. Receptors were obtained from a man between 25 and 39 years old in good health.

The chain couples TRBV6-5 to TRBJ1-1, with no clear D. The CDR3 contains 15 residues. Germline V gives CDR1 MNHEY, CDR2 SVGAGI. Trimming pared 0 bases from V and 1 base from J, leaving 9 bases between. DNA of the CDR3: TGTGCCAGCAGTTACTCCCCAACTGGGAACACTGAAGCTTTCTTT. This codes for CASSYSPTGNTEAFF.

The rearrangement joins TRBV6-6 to TRBJ2-6; D perhaps matches TRBD1 (5 bases). The V end lost 5 bases, the J end lost 4 bases, and 9 bases lay between the germline ends. From germline, CDR1 is MNHNY and CDR2 SVGAGI (reference sequence). This CDR3 region has 14 residues. The CDR3 is CASSTSGGANVLTF. As DNA, the CDR3 is TGTGCCAGCAGTACCTCAGGGGGGGCCAACGTCCTGACTTTC.

This chain connects TRBV6-2 or TRBV6-3 to TRBJ2-5, with D tentatively TRBD1 (6 bases). The tail of the sequence fits TRBJ2-7 better, so the J call may be wrong. CDR1 is MNHEY, CDR2 SVGEGT, per germline. The CDR3 loop spans 13 amino acids. As DNA, the CDR3 is TGTGCCAGCACTACAGGGTCTCTGGGCGAGCAGTACTTC. It specifies CASTTGSLGEQYF.

This sequence joins TRBV18 and TRBJ2-5; D not certain. This CDR3 spans 15 amino acids. V gave up 2 bases and J gave up 1 base, with 11 bases separating them. The V gene's germline CDR1 is KGHSH and CDR2 LQKENI. CDR3 nucleotides: TGTGCCAGCTCACCATCCTCCGGGTTCCAAGAGACCCAGTACTTC. As protein: CASSPSSGFQETQYF.

The gene calls are TRBV20-1 and TRBJ2-2; 7 bases are a match to TRBD1. The CDR3 length is 15 residues. CDR1 is DFQATT and CDR2 is SNEGSKA in the germline V gene (reference sequence). The V segment lost 1 base and the J segment 6 bases; nucleotides outside the gene matches: 8. The CDR3 region has the DNA TGCAGTGCTAGAGCCGACAGGGTCTTGGCCGGGGAGCTGTTTTTT. Its translation: CSARADRVLAGELFF.

The CDR3 is CASSLEWSGSPYEQYF. DNA for the CDR3: TGTGCCAGCAGCTTAGAGTGGTCAGGGTCCCCCTACGAGCAGTACTTC. The gene calls are TRBV7-9 and TRBJ2-7; maybe TRBD1 (5 bases). This CDR3 comprises 16 residues. V was shortened by 1 base and J by 2 bases, with 15 bases between the two germline ends. Germline V CDR1 and CDR2: SEHNR, FQNEAQ (reference sequence).

The V and J genes are TRBV7-8 and TRBJ2-5; a possible D gene is TRBD1 (5 bases). The CDR3 has 15 residues. Trimming shortened V by 1 base and J by 7 bases, and 16 bases separated the two germline ends. Per germline, CDR1 SGHVS and CDR2 FQNEAQ. The DNA for the CDR3 is TGTGCCAGCAGCTTAGAGGCAAGGACATGGGGGACCCAGTACTTC. Its translation: CASSLEARTWGTQYF.

The J gene is TRBJ2-3, the V gene TRBV30; tentative D call: TRBD2 (6 bases). The germline CDR1 and CDR2 sequences are GTSNPN and SVGIG (reference sequence). Trimming shortened V by 0 bases and J by 0 bases, and 7 bases separated the two germline ends. CDR3 length equals 14 residues. The CDR3 is CAWSVGTSTDTQYF. CDR3 DNA sequence: TGTGCCTGGAGTGTCGGGACTAGCACAGATACGCAGTATTTT.

The chain joins TRBV4-3 to TRBJ1-2; 7 positions match TRBD1. The CDR3 has 17 residues. From germline, CDR1 is LGHNA and CDR2 YSLEER. Trimming removed 3 bases from V and 6 bases from J; junction bases left unmatched: 16. The CDR3 here is CASSQDPWGRGQDGYTF. CDR3 coding DNA: TGCGCCAGCAGCCAGGACCCCTGGGGGAGGGGGCAGGATGGCTACACCTTC.

This clonotype was picked up a small number of times. This chain connects TRBV12-3 or TRBV12-4 to TRBJ2-3; possible D gene TRBD1, 6 bases. V was cut by 6 bases and J by 0 bases, with 13 bases left in between. The CDR3 runs 15 residues. CDR3 in amino acids: CASSLWDISTDTQYF. The CDR3 DNA follows: TGTGCCAGCAGCCTATGGGACATTAGCACAGATACGCAGTATTTT.

The J gene is TRBJ2-1, the V gene TRBV6-2 or TRBV6-3; TRBD2 aligns across 8 bases. V was pared by 6 bases and J by 0 bases, with 13 bases of the junction left unmatched. CDR1 and CDR2 (germline): MNHEY, SVGEGT. This CDR3 comprises 18 residues. The CDR3 coding sequence is TGTGCCAGCAGCCACGTGGGGGGCGGGGGGAGCTCCTACAATGAGCAGTTCTTC. Its protein product is CASSHVGGGGSSYNEQFF.

The V and J genes are TRBV12-3 or TRBV12-4 and TRBJ1-6; no definite D call. The germline V and J ends were trimmed by 1 base and 3 bases, with 4 bases remaining between them. The CDR3 totals 14 residues. This chain's CDR3 is CASSLEFYNSPLHF. CDR3 DNA sequence: TGTGCCAGCAGTTTAGAATTCTATAATTCACCCCTCCACTTT.

The chain recombines TRBV7-8 with TRBJ2-2, with 10 bases lining up with TRBD1. CDR1 and CDR2 from the germline V gene are SGHVS and FQNEAQ. The CDR3 covers 17 residues. Trimming cost V 5 bases and J 0 bases; bases outside gene matches: 6. The CDR3 protein is CASSTPGQGTNTGELFF. DNA of the CDR3: TGTGCCAGCAGCACTCCGGGACAGGGGACGAACACCGGGGAGCTGTTTTTT.

V is TRBV4-2 and J is TRBJ1-2; 10 positions agree with TRBD1. The length of the CDR3 is 15 residues. Germline V gives CDR1 LGHNA, CDR2 YNFKEQ. V gave up 5 bases and J gave up 4 bases; unmatched junction bases: 7. The DNA of the CDR3 is TGTGCCAGCAGCACCCGACAGGGGGCTGGCTATGGCTACACCTTC. Amino acid sequence: CASSTRQGAGYGYTF.

This chain joins TRBV25-1 and TRBJ2-1, with D maybe TRBD2 (5 bases). Trimming pared 3 bases from V and 7 bases from J, leaving 31 bases between. The V gene's germline CDR1 is MGHDK and CDR2 SYGVNS. The CDR3 loop spans 20 amino acids. CDR3: CASSEFFMGNHYLRGNEQFF. The CDR3, as DNA: TGTGCCAGCAGTGAGTTTTTCATGGGAAACCATTACCTTCGAGGGAATGAGCAGTTCTTC.

This clonotype was found once. This chain uses TRBV6-4 with TRBJ2-7, with 12 bases matching TRBD1. V gave up 2 bases and J gave up 6 bases; unmatched junction bases: 2. This CDR3 comprises 14 residues. Germline-derived CDR1 and CDR2 are MRHNA and SNTAGT. Written as DNA, the CDR3 is TGTGCCAGCAGTGACGGGACAGGGGGCGCCGAGCAGTACTTC. Translated, it gives CASSDGTGGAEQYF.

This chain uses TRBV6-5 with TRBJ1-6, with 7 bases that match TRBD1. The CDR3 length is 16 residues. J was trimmed by 2 bases and V by 6 bases; bases with no gene match: 7. Germline assignment: CDR1 MNHEY and CDR2 SVGAGI. CDR3 in amino acids: CASSQDRFTYNSPLHF. Written as DNA, the CDR3 is TGTGCCAGCAGCCAGGACAGGTTCACCTATAATTCACCCCTCCACTTT.

The chain combines TRBV2 with TRBJ1-1, with a weak D call TRBD1 (6 bases). Germline V gene sequence: CDR1 SNHLY, CDR2 FYNNEI. Trimming left V 1 base short and J 2 bases short, with 8 bases between. This CDR3 comprises 14 residues. The CDR3 loop reads CASSEEGGNTEAFF. The DNA for the CDR3 is TGTGCCAGCAGTGAAGAGGGGGGAAACACTGAAGCTTTCTTT. Using reference TRBV2 and TRBJ1-1 for the parts outside the CDR3, the full variable domain is EPEVTQTPSHQVTQMGQEVILRCVPISNHLYFYWYRQILGQKVEFLVSFYNNEISEKSEIFDDQFSVERPDGSNFTLKIRSTKLEDSAMYFCASSEEGGNTEAFFGQGTRLTVV.

This clonotype has more than one count but fewer than ten. The V gene is TRBV15, the J gene TRBJ2-4, with D perhaps assigned TRBD1 or TRBD2 (5 bases each). The V and J ends lost 8 bases and 8 bases respectively, with 13 bases between them. Germline V gene lookup returns CDR1 LNHNV and CDR2 YYDKDF (reference sequence). The CDR3 is made up of 12 amino acids. The CDR3, as DNA: TGTGCCACCTCCCGGGACGAAGACATTCAGTACTTC. Translated, it gives CATSRDEDIQYF.

V is TRBV27 and J is TRBJ2-2, with no clear D. This CDR3 is 13 amino acids long. Trimming pared 5 bases from V and 3 bases from J, leaving 7 bases between. CDR1 is MNHEY, CDR2 SMNVEV, per germline (reference sequence). The CDR3 DNA reads TGTGCCAGCAGTCTACACTACACCGGGGAGCTGTTTTTT. Its protein product is CASSLHYTGELFF.

The chain employs TRBV7-9 and TRBJ2-1, with 8 positions matching TRBD1. The CDR3 consists of 16 residues. V trimming: 5 bases; J trimming: 3 bases; junction bases outside the gene matches: 9. CDR1 and CDR2 from the germline V gene are SEHNR and FQNEAQ (reference sequence). This CDR3 is CASSGAIGTGYNEQFF. The CDR3 bases are TGTGCCAGCAGCGGCGCTATAGGGACAGGCTACAATGAGCAGTTCTTC.

The chain combines TRBV4-3 with TRBJ2-1; D might be TRBD1 or TRBD2, each matching 7 bases. The CDR3 sequence is 15 residues long. V shed 1 base and J shed 9 bases, with 16 bases lying between them. In germline, CDR1 is LGHNA, CDR2 YSLEER. CDR3 nucleotide sequence: TGCGCCAGCAGCCAAGTGAGGGGGAGGGGGCCTGAGCAGTTCTTC. Translated: CASSQVRGRGPEQFF.

In its sample, this clonotype was seen a few times. The chain joins TRBV9 to TRBJ2-5; D uncertain. Deletions cut 2 bases from V and 0 bases from J, with 2 bases between. This CDR3 is 12 amino acids long. Germline V lookup: CDR1 SGDLS, CDR2 YYNGEE. In nucleotides, the CDR3 is TGTGCCAGCAGCGTCGACCAAGAGACCCAGTACTTC. Protein sequence: CASSVDQETQYF.

As regards this clonotype: One junction end disagrees with the germline gene, perhaps due to a read error. V gene TRBV6-5 combines with J gene TRBJ2-7; D gene unclear. Germline V gene sequence: CDR1 MNHEY, CDR2 SVGAGI. This CDR3 region has 13 residues. CDR3: CDSSIPRTYEQYF. As DNA, the CDR3 is TGTGACAGCAGCATTCCCCGGACCTACGAGCAGTACTTC.

This clonotype was picked up a small number of times. At one end the junction does not follow the germline gene, possibly because of a read error. This rearrangement joins TRBV29-1 to TRBJ2-7; D not certain. This CDR3 contains 12 residues. CDR1 and CDR2 (germline): SQVTM, ANQGSEA. The chain's CDR3 is CSVGMTSYEQYF. The DNA of the CDR3 is TGCAGCGTTGGTATGACCTCCTACGAGCAGTACTTT.

CDR3 DNA: TGTGCCAGCAGCTTAGAACAGGGGCGAACCTATGGCTACACCTTC. This translates into CASSLEQGRTYGYTF. This chain connects TRBV7-2 to TRBJ1-2; 7 bases are shared with TRBD1. CDR1 and CDR2 from the germline V gene are SGHTA and FQGNSA. This CDR3 has 15 amino acids. Trimming took 1 base from V and 4 from J; bases not matched to a gene: 6.

The chain couples TRBV29-1 to TRBJ2-7; the match to TRBD2 covers 7 bases. Trimming cost V 4 bases and J 5 bases; bases outside gene matches: 8. The V gene's germline CDR1 is SQVTM and CDR2 ANQGSEA. This CDR3 is 13 amino acids long. CDR3 in DNA: TGCAGCGTTGGGGGGAGGGTAGGCCACGAGCAGTACTTC. It yields the protein CSVGGRVGHEQYF.

Regarding this clonotype: Relative to the germline gene, one junction end is altered; a read error may explain this. The rearrangement joins TRBV7-9 to TRBJ1-2; D is possibly TRBD1 (5 bases). The CDR3 runs 13 residues. The germline V gene has CDR1 SEHNR and CDR2 FQNEAQ (reference sequence). The CDR3 is CASSLAGDYGHTF. CDR3 DNA sequence: TGTGCCAGCAGCTTAGCAGGGGACTATGGCCACACCTTC.